This T cell receptor beta chain was obtained from a study of high-grade serous ovarian cancer treatment subgroups. Study results and caveats: TCR clonal relatedness correlated positively with neoantigen level. CDR1 and CDR2 were left unanalyzed; analyses focused on CDR3. Same-patient tumor repertoires overlapped at roughly 0.095 to 0.8; different patients barely overlapped. Bulk tumor TCR sequencing gave no spatial information.

Germline CDR1 LNHNV, CDR2 YYDKDF (reference sequence). CDR3 length: 15 amino acids. V lost 0 bases and J lost 6, with 12 bases in between. By frequency in the sample, this clone is large. Its antigen is undetermined. Tumor samples were taken before definitive surgery or chemotherapy. Only in-frame clones appear in the TCRdb table, and some are missing; sequencing was by immunoSEQ multiplex PCR. The sample carries about 4,300 clones, approximately 85% recorded once. Sequenced material: tumor tissue. This chain links TRBV15 with TRBJ2-1; a possible D gene is TRBD2 (5 bases). The clonotype was recovered from a human donor with high-grade serous ovarian cancer. As DNA, the CDR3 is TGTGCCACCAGCAGAGATATGCTAGCCGGCAATGAGCAGTTCTTC. Amino acid sequence: CATSRDMLAGNEQFF.